The T cell receptor beta chain under discussion was sequenced for a study of T-cell memory formation after mild COVID-19. TCRdb re-analysed the 5' RACE reads in MiXCR, keeping a single row per CDR3 protein. This sample yields roughly 29,000 distinct CDR3 sequences, of which roughly 7.4% are seen a single time; around an eighth belongs to the top ten. This clonotype was recorded many times. Its antigen is currently unknown. The study's findings and limits: Confirmation was lacking for SARS-CoV-2 specificity of second-wave clones that peaked on day 37. Whereas later expanders leaned CD4+, clones contracting day 15 to 85 showed a balanced CD4/CD8 makeup.

Sequenced input: PBMCs or a T cell subset sorted from them (not recorded which). The receptor comes from an adult woman who had mild COVID-19 (a few samples of this study predate the infection). Cell type and time point are not known.

The CDR3 DNA is TGTGCCAGTAAACTCTCCCCTACCTACGAGCAGTACTTC. This codes for CASKLSPTYEQYF. The chain is built from TRBV6-1 and TRBJ2-7; D gene uncertain. The V gene lost 9 bases and the J gene lost 2 bases, with 14 bases spanning the gap. This CDR3 spans 13 amino acids. Looked up from germline, CDR1 is MNHNS and CDR2 is SASEGT.